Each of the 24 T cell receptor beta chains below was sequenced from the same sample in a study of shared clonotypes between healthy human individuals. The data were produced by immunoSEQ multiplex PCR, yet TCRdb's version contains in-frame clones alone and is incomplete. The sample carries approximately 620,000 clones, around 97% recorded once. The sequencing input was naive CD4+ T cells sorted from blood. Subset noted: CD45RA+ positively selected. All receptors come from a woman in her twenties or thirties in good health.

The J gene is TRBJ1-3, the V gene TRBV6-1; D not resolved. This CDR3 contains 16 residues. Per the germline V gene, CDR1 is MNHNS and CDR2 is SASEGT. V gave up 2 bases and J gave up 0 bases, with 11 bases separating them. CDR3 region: CASSESQTFSGNTIYF. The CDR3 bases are TGTGCCAGCAGTGAATCTCAGACATTCTCTGGAAACACCATATATTTT.

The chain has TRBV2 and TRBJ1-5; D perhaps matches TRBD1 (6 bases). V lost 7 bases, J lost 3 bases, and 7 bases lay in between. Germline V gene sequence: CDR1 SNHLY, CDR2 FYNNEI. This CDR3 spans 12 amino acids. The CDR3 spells CASNRVNQPQHF. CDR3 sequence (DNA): TGTGCCAGCAACAGGGTCAATCAGCCCCAGCATTTT.

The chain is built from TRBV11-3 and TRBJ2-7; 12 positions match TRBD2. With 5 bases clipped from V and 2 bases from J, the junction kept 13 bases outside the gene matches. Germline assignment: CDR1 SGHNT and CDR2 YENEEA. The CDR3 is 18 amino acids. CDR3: CASSRPTSGRAPPYEQYF. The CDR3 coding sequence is TGTGCCAGCAGCCGACCGACTAGCGGGAGAGCTCCACCCTACGAGCAGTACTTC.

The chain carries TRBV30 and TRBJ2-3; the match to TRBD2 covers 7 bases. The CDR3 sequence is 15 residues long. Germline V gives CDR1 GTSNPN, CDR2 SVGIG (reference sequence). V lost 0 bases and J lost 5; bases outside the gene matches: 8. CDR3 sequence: CAWSVCCGRIDTQYF. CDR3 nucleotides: TGTGCCTGGAGTGTATGCTGCGGGAGAATAGATACGCAGTATTTT.

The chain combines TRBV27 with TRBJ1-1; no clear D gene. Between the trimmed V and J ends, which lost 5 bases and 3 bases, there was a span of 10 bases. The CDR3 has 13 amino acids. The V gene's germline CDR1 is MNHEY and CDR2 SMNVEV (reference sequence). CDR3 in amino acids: CASSRASHTEAFF. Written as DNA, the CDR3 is TGTGCCAGCAGTCGGGCTAGTCACACTGAAGCTTTCTTT.

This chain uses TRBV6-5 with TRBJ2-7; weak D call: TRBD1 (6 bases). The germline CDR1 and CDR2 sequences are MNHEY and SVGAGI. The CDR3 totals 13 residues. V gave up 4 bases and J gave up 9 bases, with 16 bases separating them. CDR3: CASSWDTSTGQYF. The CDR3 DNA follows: TGTGCCAGCAGTTGGGACACCTCCACCGGGCAGTACTTC.

CDR3 residues: CASSFGSTDTQYF. DNA for the CDR3: TGTGCCAGCAGCTTTGGGTCCACAGATACGCAGTATTTT. V and J are TRBV13 and TRBJ2-3, with D uncertain. This CDR3 is built from 13 residues. V lost 3 bases and J 2 bases, leaving 6 bases between the germline ends. Per the germline V gene, CDR1 is PRHDT and CDR2 is FYEKMQ (reference sequence).

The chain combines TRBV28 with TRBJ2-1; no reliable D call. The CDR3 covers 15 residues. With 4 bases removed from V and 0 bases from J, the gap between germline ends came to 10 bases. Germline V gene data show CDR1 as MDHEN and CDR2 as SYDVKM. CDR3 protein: CASSSLRVSYNEQFF. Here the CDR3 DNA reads TGTGCCAGCAGTTCCCTTCGGGTCTCCTACAATGAGCAGTTCTTC.

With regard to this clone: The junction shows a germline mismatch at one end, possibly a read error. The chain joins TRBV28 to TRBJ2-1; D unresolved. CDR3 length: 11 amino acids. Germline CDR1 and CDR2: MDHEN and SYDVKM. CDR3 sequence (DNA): TGTGCCAGCAGTTTATACCGCCGTCTGGTCTTC. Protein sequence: CASSLYRRLVF. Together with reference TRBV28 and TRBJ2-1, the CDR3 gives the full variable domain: DVKVTQSSRYLVKRTGEKVFLECVQDMDHENMFWYRQDPGLGLRLIYFSYDVKMKEKGDIPEGYSVSREKKERFSLILESASTNQTSMYLCASSLYRRLVFGPGTRLTVL.

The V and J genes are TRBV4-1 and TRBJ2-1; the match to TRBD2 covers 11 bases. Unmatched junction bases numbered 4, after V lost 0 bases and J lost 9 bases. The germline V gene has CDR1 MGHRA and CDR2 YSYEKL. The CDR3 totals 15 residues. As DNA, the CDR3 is TGCGCCAGCAGCCAAGATATTAGCGGGAGGGGTGAGCAGTTCTTC. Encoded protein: CASSQDISGRGEQFF.

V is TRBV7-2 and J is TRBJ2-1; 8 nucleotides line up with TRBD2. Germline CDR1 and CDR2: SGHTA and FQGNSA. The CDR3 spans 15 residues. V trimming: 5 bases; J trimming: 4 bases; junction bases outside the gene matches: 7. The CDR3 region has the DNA TGTGCCAGCAGCAAGACTAGCGTTCCTTACAATGAGCAGTTCTTC. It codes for CASSKTSVPYNEQFF. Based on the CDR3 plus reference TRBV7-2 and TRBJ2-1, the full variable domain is GAGVSQSPSNKVTEKGKDVELRCDPISGHTALYWYRQSLGQGLEFLIYFQGNSAPDKSGLPSDRFSAERTGGSVSTLTIQRTQQEDSAVYLCASSKTSVPYNEQFFGPGTRLTVL.

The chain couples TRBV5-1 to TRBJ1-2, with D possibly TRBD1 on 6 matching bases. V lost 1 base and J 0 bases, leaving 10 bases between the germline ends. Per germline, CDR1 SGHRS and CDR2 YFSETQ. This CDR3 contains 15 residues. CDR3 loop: CASSLTGAPNYGYTF. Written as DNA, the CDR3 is TGCGCCAGCAGCTTGACGGGGGCGCCTAACTATGGCTACACCTTC.

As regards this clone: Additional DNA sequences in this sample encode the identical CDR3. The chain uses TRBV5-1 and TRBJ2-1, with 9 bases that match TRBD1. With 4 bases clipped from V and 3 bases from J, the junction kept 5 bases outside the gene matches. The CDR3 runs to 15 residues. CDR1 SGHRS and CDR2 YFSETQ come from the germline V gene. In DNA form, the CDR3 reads TGCGCCAGCAGCCCGGGACAGGGTAGCTACAATGAGCAGTTCTTC. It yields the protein CASSPGQGSYNEQFF.

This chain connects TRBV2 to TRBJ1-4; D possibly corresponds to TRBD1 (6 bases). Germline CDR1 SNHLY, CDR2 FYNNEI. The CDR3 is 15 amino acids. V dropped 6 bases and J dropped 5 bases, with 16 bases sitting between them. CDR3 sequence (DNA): TGTGCCAGCAGGGACCGGGACACGTTAAATGAAAAACTGTTTTTT. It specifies CASRDRDTLNEKLFF.

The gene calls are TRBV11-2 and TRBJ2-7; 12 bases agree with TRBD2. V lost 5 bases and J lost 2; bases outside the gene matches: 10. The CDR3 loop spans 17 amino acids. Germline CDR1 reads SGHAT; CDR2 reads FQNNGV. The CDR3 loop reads CASSVGLAGRAPYEQYF. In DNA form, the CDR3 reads TGTGCCAGCAGCGTTGGACTAGCGGGAAGGGCTCCCTACGAGCAGTACTTC.

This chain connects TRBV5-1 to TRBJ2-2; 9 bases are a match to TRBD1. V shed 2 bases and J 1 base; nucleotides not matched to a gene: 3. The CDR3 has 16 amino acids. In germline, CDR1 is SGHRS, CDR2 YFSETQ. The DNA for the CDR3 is TGCGCCAGCAGCTTCCGGGACAGGGTGAACACCGGGGAGCTGTTTTTT. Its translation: CASSFRDRVNTGELFF.

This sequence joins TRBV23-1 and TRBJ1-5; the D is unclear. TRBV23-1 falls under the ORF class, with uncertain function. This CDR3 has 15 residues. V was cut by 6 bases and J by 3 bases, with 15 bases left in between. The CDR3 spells CASSDPPGNNQPQHF. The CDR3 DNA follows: TGCGCCAGCAGCGACCCCCCCGGGAACAATCAGCCCCAGCATTTT.

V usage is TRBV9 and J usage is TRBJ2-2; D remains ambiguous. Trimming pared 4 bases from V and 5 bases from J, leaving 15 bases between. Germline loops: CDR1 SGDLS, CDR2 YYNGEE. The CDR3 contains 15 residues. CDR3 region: CASSPRAGGTGELFF. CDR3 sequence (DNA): TGTGCCAGCAGCCCCCGAGCAGGTGGGACCGGGGAGCTGTTTTTT.

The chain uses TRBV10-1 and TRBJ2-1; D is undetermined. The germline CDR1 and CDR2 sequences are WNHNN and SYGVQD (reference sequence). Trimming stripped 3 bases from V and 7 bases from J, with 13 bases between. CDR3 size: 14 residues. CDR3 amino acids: CASSDLSPGNEQFF. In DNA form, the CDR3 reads TGCGCCAGCAGTGACCTGTCACCTGGGAATGAGCAGTTCTTC.

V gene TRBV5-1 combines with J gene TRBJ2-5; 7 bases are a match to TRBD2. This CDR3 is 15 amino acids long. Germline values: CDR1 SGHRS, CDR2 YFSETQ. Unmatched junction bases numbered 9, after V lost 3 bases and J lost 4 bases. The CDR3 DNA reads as TGCGCCAGCAGCTGGGGGGAGCGGGGTCCAGAGACCCAGTACTTC. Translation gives CASSWGERGPETQYF.

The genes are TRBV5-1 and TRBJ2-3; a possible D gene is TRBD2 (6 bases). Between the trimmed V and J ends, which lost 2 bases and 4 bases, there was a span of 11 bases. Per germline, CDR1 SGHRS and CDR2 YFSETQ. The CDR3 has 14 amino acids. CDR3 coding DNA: TGCGCCAGCAGCTTCGGGGGAGACCCAGATACGCAGTATTTT. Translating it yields CASSFGGDPDTQYF. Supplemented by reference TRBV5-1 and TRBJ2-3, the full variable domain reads KAGVTQTPRYLIKTRGQQVTLSCSPISGHRSVSWYQQTPGQGLQFLFEYFSETQRNKGNFPGRFSGRQFSNSRSEMNVSTLELGDSALYLCASSFGGDPDTQYFGPGTRLTVL.

CDR3 sequence: CASSQGGQGETQYF. For the CDR3, the DNA is TGCGCCAGCAGCCAGGGAGGACAGGGAGAGACCCAGTACTTC. The rearrangement joins TRBV4-1 to TRBJ2-5; 8 positions match TRBD1. Trimming cost V 3 bases and J 4 bases; bases outside gene matches: 4. Germline CDR1 reads MGHRA; CDR2 reads YSYEKL. The CDR3 spans 14 residues.

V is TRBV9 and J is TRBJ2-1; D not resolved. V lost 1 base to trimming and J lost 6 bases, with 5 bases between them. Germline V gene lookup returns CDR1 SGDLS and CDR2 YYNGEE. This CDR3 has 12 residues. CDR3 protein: CASSVTLNEQFF. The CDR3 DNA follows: TGTGCCAGCAGCGTAACGCTCAATGAGCAGTTCTTC.

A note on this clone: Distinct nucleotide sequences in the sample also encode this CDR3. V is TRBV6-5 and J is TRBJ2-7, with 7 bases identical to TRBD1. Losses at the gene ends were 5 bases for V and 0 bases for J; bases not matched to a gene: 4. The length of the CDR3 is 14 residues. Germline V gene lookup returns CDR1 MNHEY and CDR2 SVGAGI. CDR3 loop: CASSRGTDSYEQYF. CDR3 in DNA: TGTGCCAGCAGTCGAGGGACAGACTCCTACGAGCAGTACTTC.